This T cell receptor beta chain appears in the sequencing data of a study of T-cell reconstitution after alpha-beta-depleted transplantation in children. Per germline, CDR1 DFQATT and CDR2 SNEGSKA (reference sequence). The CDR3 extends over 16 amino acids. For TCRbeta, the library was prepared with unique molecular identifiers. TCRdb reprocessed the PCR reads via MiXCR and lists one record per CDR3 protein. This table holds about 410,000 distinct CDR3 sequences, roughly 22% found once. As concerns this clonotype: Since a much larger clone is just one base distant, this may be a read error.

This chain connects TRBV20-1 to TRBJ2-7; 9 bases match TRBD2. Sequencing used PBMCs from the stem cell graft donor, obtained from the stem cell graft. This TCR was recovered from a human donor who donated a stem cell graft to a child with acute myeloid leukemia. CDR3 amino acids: CCARDRILAGAGEQYF. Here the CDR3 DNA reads TGCTGTGCTAGAGATCGCATACTAGCGGGTGCCGGGGAGCAGTACTTC.